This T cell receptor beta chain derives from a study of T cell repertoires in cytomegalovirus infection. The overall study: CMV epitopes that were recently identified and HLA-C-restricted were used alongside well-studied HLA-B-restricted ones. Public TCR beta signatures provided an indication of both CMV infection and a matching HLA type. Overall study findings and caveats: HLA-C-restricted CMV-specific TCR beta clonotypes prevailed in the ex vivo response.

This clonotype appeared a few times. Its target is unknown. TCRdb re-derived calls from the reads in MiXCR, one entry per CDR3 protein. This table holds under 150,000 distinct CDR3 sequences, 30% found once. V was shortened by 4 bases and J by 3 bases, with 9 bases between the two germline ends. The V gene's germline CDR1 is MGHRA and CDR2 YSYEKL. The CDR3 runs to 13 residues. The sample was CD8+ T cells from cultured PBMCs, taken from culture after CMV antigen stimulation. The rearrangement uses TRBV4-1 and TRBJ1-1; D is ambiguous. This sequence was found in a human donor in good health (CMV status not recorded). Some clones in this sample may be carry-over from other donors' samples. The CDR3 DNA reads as TGCGCCAGCAGCCCCAGGAGGGACACTGAAGCTTTCTTT. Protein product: CASSPRRDTEAFF.